Shown below are 25 T cell receptor beta chains from a single sample sequenced in a study of shared clonotypes between healthy human individuals. TCRdb keeps only in-frame clones here, not all; method: immunoSEQ multiplex PCR. The repertoire holds more than 1.2 million clones, 98% to 99% seen once, with under 0.45% in the top ten. The material sequenced was naive CD4+ T cells sorted from blood. The subset: CD45RA+ positively selected. These receptors all stem from a young man in good health.

Comment on this clone: At the DNA level, this CDR3 is encoded by other sequences in the same sample as well. The genes are TRBV5-1 and TRBJ2-3; D is unresolved. This CDR3 region has 12 residues. Germline CDR1 reads SGHRS; CDR2 reads YFSETQ. Trimming stripped 4 bases from V and 2 bases from J, with 5 bases between. As DNA, the CDR3 is TGCGCCAGCAGCCAGATCACAGATACGCAGTATTTT. Its protein product is CASSQITDTQYF. Based on the CDR3 plus reference TRBV5-1 and TRBJ2-3, the full variable domain is KAGVTQTPRYLIKTRGQQVTLSCSPISGHRSVSWYQQTPGQGLQFLFEYFSETQRNKGNFPGRFSGRQFSNSRSEMNVSTLELGDSALYLCASSQITDTQYFGPGTRLTVL.

This clone has only one observation. The chain combines TRBV27 with TRBJ2-7; possible D gene TRBD1, 5 bases. Germline values: CDR1 MNHEY, CDR2 SMNVEV (reference sequence). The CDR3 consists of 13 residues. Trimming removed 6 bases at V and 2 bases at J, with 11 bases between. CDR3 coding DNA: TGTGCCAGCAGACCCCGACAGACCTACGAGCAGTACTTC. Amino acid sequence: CASRPRQTYEQYF.

The gene calls are TRBV6-6 and TRBJ2-1; weak D call: TRBD1 (7 bases). Trimming pared 2 bases from V and 6 bases from J, leaving 11 bases between. CDR3 length: 14 amino acids. CDR1 MNHNY and CDR2 SVGAGI come from the germline V gene (reference sequence). The CDR3 DNA reads as TGTGCCAGCAGTTACGGCGGGACAGTCAATGAGCAGTTCTTC. This translates into CASSYGGTVNEQFF.

The chain is built from TRBV6-5 and TRBJ2-5; D is uncertain. In germline, CDR1 is MNHEY, CDR2 SVGAGI. The CDR3 is made up of 13 amino acids. This chain's CDR3 is CGSWAEGQETQYF. Written as DNA, the CDR3 is TGTGGGTCATGGGCCGAAGGACAAGAGACCCAGTACTTC.

This clone has a single count. V is TRBV7-8 and J is TRBJ2-6; D not certain. The CDR3 contains 19 residues. Germline V lookup: CDR1 SGHVS, CDR2 FQNEAQ. V gave up 5 bases and J gave up 0 bases, with 20 bases separating them. The CDR3 DNA sequence: TGTGCCAGCAGCCCGGACGGGTCCATCACGGACTCTGGGGCCAACGTCCTGACTTTC. Its translation: CASSPDGSITDSGANVLTF.

V gene TRBV28 combines with J gene TRBJ1-2; TRBD1 is a possible D gene (5 bases). CDR1 MDHEN and CDR2 SYDVKM come from the germline V gene. There are 15 residues in the CDR3. V was trimmed by 7 bases and J by 3 bases, leaving 18 bases between them. The CDR3 reads CASKIVGGGDYGYTF. In DNA form, the CDR3 reads TGTGCCAGCAAAATTGTCGGGGGAGGCGACTATGGCTACACCTTC.

This chain links TRBV7-9 with TRBJ2-1; 8 bases align to TRBD2. V trimming: 10 bases; J trimming: 6 bases; junction bases outside the gene matches: 8. The CDR3 extends over 13 amino acids. The germline V gene has CDR1 SEHNR and CDR2 FQNEAQ (reference sequence). DNA for the CDR3: TGTGCCACAGGACTAGCTGTTGGCAATGAGCAGTTCTTC. As protein: CATGLAVGNEQFF.

For this clone: Its ends do not fully match the called genes, so a read error is possible. The rearrangement joins TRBV5-5 to TRBJ2-7; 9 nucleotides line up with TRBD1. Germline assignment: CDR1 SGHKS and CDR2 YYEKEE (reference sequence). This CDR3 is 15 amino acids long. Here the CDR3 DNA reads TGTGCCAGCAGCTTTACAGGGGGCGCCTCCCACGAGCAGTACTTC. Residues: CASSFTGGASHEQYF.

The chain couples TRBV18 to TRBJ2-4; D is uncertain. This CDR3 region has 15 residues. V was clipped by 2 bases and J by 0 bases, with 8 bases between them. Germline V gene sequence: CDR1 KGHSH, CDR2 LQKENI. The CDR3 region is CASSPNPLAKNIQYF. The CDR3, as DNA: TGTGCCAGCTCACCAAACCCACTAGCCAAAAACATTCAGTACTTC.

The chain carries TRBV28 and TRBJ1-1; D gene uncertain. V was cut by 2 bases and J by 0 bases, with 7 bases left in between. The CDR3 runs 14 residues. The germline V gene encodes CDR1 MDHEN and CDR2 SYDVKM. CDR3 in amino acids: CASSLVLMNTEAFF. For the CDR3, the DNA is TGTGCCAGCAGTTTAGTCCTGATGAACACTGAAGCTTTCTTT.

The chain has TRBV6-5 and TRBJ1-2; no firm D call. Trimming removed 0 bases from V and 7 bases from J, with 12 bases in between. The CDR3 loop spans 14 amino acids. The germline CDR1 and CDR2 sequences are MNHEY and SVGAGI. This CDR3 is CASSYSSPGSGYTF. The CDR3 DNA reads as TGTGCCAGCAGTTACTCGAGTCCTGGGAGTGGCTACACCTTC.

V gene TRBV7-9 combines with J gene TRBJ1-2; D remains ambiguous. CDR3 size: 12 residues. Germline CDR1 and CDR2: SEHNR and FQNEAQ (reference sequence). V lost 5 bases, J lost 8 bases, and 12 bases lay in between. The CDR3 protein is CASSGVTMGYTF. DNA of the CDR3: TGTGCCAGCAGCGGCGTTACTATGGGCTACACCTTC.

The chain has TRBV29-1 and TRBJ1-3; D might be TRBD1 (6 bases). Germline V gene sequence: CDR1 SQVTM, CDR2 ANQGSEA. The V and J ends lost 7 bases and 2 bases respectively, with 15 bases between them. The CDR3 extends over 14 amino acids. CDR3 coding DNA: TGCAGCGCTTGGGACATAAAAGCTGGAAACACCATATATTTT. Its protein is CSAWDIKAGNTIYF.

The chain uses TRBV2 and TRBJ2-2; TRBD2 might be the D (5 bases). This CDR3 region has 17 residues. Germline CDR1 SNHLY, CDR2 FYNNEI. V lost 5 bases, J lost 3 bases, and 19 bases lay in between. The CDR3 DNA follows: TGTGCCAGCAGTAACTCGGACTTTTATTGGGACACCGGGGAGCTGTTTTTT. As protein: CASSNSDFYWDTGELFF.

This chain connects TRBV10-3 to TRBJ1-5; maybe TRBD1 (5 bases). CDR3 size: 16 residues. V lost 1 base to trimming and J lost 4 bases, with 14 bases between them. Germline CDR1 and CDR2: ENHRY and SYGVKD. The CDR3 nucleotides read TGTGCCATCAGTGAGTTTTCTGCAGGGTCAAATCAGCCCCAGCATTTT. Translation: CAISEFSAGSNQPQHF.

This rearrangement joins TRBV6-5 to TRBJ1-1; a possible D gene is TRBD1 (5 bases). The CDR3 spans 11 residues. Germline V gene data show CDR1 as MNHEY and CDR2 as SVGAGI. The V and J ends lost 5 bases and 11 bases respectively, with 12 bases between them. The CDR3 bases are TGTGCCAGCAGTGAAGCAGGGTACGCTTTCTTT. This translates into CASSEAGYAFF.

The genes are TRBV7-3 and TRBJ1-2; tentative D call: TRBD1 (6 bases). Germline V lookup: CDR1 SGHTA, CDR2 FQGTGA. V was shortened by 5 bases and J by 12 bases, with 16 bases between the two germline ends. The CDR3 spans 12 residues. This chain's CDR3 is CASSDNRQVDTF. CDR3 nucleotide sequence: TGTGCCAGCAGCGACAACCGACAGGTTGACACCTTC.

J is TRBJ2-7 and V is TRBV15, with TRBD2 matching 9 bases. The CDR3 runs to 16 residues. In germline, CDR1 is LNHNV, CDR2 YYDKDF (reference sequence). After removal of 2 bases from V and 9 bases from J, the junction contained 14 bases not matched to a gene. CDR3 loop: CATSRQAAGGKSGQYF. CDR3 nucleotides: TGTGCCACCAGCAGACAAGCAGCGGGAGGAAAAAGCGGGCAGTACTTC.

The gene calls are TRBV15 and TRBJ2-1; 11 nucleotides line up with TRBD1. After removal of 0 bases from V and 9 bases from J, the junction contained 4 bases not matched to a gene. The CDR3 is 15 residues long. Germline-derived CDR1 and CDR2 are LNHNV and YYDKDF (reference sequence). The CDR3 DNA sequence: TGTGCCACCAGCAGAGAGGGACAGGGGGGCGGTGAGCAGTTCTTC. This sequence encodes CATSREGQGGGEQFF. The complete variable domain, with remaining parts taken from reference TRBV15 and TRBJ2-1, reads DAMVIQNPRYQVTQFGKPVTLSCSQTLNHNVMYWYQQKSSQAPKLLFHYYDKDFNNEADTPDNFQSRRPNTSFCFLDIRSPGLGDTAMYLCATSREGQGGGEQFFGPGTRLTVL.

This chain joins TRBV10-3 and TRBJ1-1; 9 bases agree with TRBD1. This CDR3 contains 12 residues. The V segment lost 6 bases and the J segment 11 bases; nucleotides outside the gene matches: 7. CDR1 ENHRY and CDR2 SYGVKD come from the germline V gene. Here the CDR3 DNA reads TGTGCCATCAGCGGAGACAGGGGGTCGGCTTTCTTT. Protein: CAISGDRGSAFF.

The rearrangement joins TRBV28 to TRBJ1-4; D not resolved. CDR1 and CDR2 from the germline V gene are MDHEN and SYDVKM. V was trimmed by 2 bases and J by 4 bases, leaving 5 bases between them. The CDR3 sequence is 13 residues long. CDR3 loop: CASSLPRNEKLFF. Written as DNA, the CDR3 is TGTGCCAGCAGTTTACCCCGTAATGAAAAACTGTTTTTT.

The J gene is TRBJ1-5, the V gene TRBV2, with 7 bases aligning to TRBD1. This CDR3 contains 13 residues. In germline, CDR1 is SNHLY, CDR2 FYNNEI. After removal of 8 bases from V and 4 bases from J, the junction contained 5 bases not matched to a gene. For the CDR3, the DNA is TGTGCCAGCCGGGACAGTAATAATCAGCCCCAGCATTTT. Translating gives CASRDSNNQPQHF.

This sequence joins TRBV5-4 and TRBJ2-7; 7 nucleotides agree with TRBD2. Trimming removed 4 bases from V and 2 bases from J; junction bases left unmatched: 9. Germline V CDR1 and CDR2: SGHNT, YYREEE (reference sequence). The CDR3 runs 15 residues. The CDR3 loop is CASSPSTSETYEQYF. CDR3 DNA sequence: TGTGCCAGCAGCCCGAGTACTAGCGAAACCTACGAGCAGTACTTC.

In this sample, this clone turned up once. The chain combines TRBV10-3 with TRBJ2-5; possibly TRBD2 for D (6 bases). The CDR3 contains 13 residues. Germline V gene lookup returns CDR1 ENHRY and CDR2 SYGVKD. V was clipped by 6 bases and J by 5 bases, with 13 bases between them. This CDR3 reads CAIRKLAGETQYF. CDR3 sequence (DNA): TGTGCCATCAGAAAACTAGCTGGGGAGACCCAGTACTTC.

The rearrangement links TRBV28 to TRBJ2-7; D ambiguous. V lost 0 bases and J 1 base, leaving 10 bases between the germline ends. CDR1 is MDHEN, CDR2 SYDVKM, per germline. The CDR3 covers 15 residues. CDR3 sequence reads: CASSLWGSVSYEQYF. The CDR3, as DNA: TGTGCCAGCAGTTTATGGGGCAGCGTTTCCTACGAGCAGTACTTC.